These 19 T cell receptor beta chains share one sample of origin, sequenced in a study of beta chain features in type 1 diabetes. The isolated RNA, all of it, was reverse transcribed, so expressed TCRB transcripts were what got sequenced. The method was immunoSEQ multiplex PCR; TCRdb's version includes in-frame clones alone and lacks a portion of them. The sample yields under 450,000 clones, more than 12% seen once. The material sequenced was naive CD4+ T cells from blood. These receptors came from a woman aged 18 to 35 in good health.

The chain carries TRBV30 and TRBJ2-1; a weak D match, TRBD1 (6 bases). V dropped 0 bases and J dropped 3 bases, with 12 bases sitting between them. CDR3 length: 15 amino acids. Germline V lookup: CDR1 GTSNPN, CDR2 SVGIG (reference sequence). CDR3 sequence (DNA): TGTGCCTGGAGTGTACCCCCAGGGGTCTACAATGAGCAGTTCTTC. It encodes CAWSVPPGVYNEQFF.

This chain links TRBV7-9 with TRBJ2-3; D might be TRBD2 (5 bases). There are 12 residues in the CDR3. Trimming shortened V by 11 bases and J by 1 base, and 10 bases separated the two germline ends. Germline V gene data show CDR1 as SEHNR and CDR2 as FQNEAQ (reference sequence). The CDR3 sequence: CAGGSGTDTQYF. The CDR3 region has the DNA TGTGCCGGAGGTAGCGGCACAGATACGCAGTATTTT. Looking up the rest from reference TRBV7-9 and TRBJ2-3 gives the full variable domain: DTGVSQNPRHKITKRGQNVTFRCDPISEHNRLYWYRQTLGQGPEFLTYFQNEAQLEKSRLLSDRFSAERPKGSFSTLEIQRTEQGDSAMYLCAGGSGTDTQYFGPGTRLTVL.

The chain couples TRBV5-4 to TRBJ2-7; the D gene is possibly TRBD2 (6 bases). The V end lost 4 bases, the J end lost 0 bases, and 8 bases lay between the germline ends. Germline CDR1 and CDR2: SGHNT and YYREEE (reference sequence). This CDR3 region has 13 residues. The CDR3: CASSVTSSYEQYF. In DNA form, the CDR3 reads TGTGCCAGCAGCGTGACTAGCTCCTACGAGCAGTACTTC.

The table lists this clone with a few counts. The V call is TRBV29-1, the J call TRBJ1-1; 9 nucleotides agree with TRBD1. Germline values: CDR1 SQVTM, CDR2 ANQGSEA. This CDR3 has 14 residues. V gave up 7 bases and J gave up 6 bases; unmatched junction bases: 12. CDR3 sequence reads: CSAADTGGRAEAFF. The CDR3 region has the DNA TGCAGCGCCGCCGATACAGGGGGCCGGGCTGAAGCTTTCTTT.

This clone has only a few counts. The V and J genes are TRBV6-5 and TRBJ1-1; 9 bases map to TRBD1. The CDR3 length is 12 residues. V lost 6 bases, J lost 8 bases, and 4 bases stayed unmatched. The germline V gene encodes CDR1 MNHEY and CDR2 SVGAGI. The CDR3 protein is CASSQGQGEAFF. The CDR3 DNA sequence: TGTGCCAGCAGCCAAGGACAGGGGGAAGCTTTCTTT.

The chain links TRBV2 to TRBJ2-3; maybe TRBD2 (6 bases). The CDR3 extends over 12 amino acids. From germline, CDR1 is SNHLY and CDR2 FYNNEI. V shed 5 bases and J shed 9 bases, with 12 bases lying between them. CDR3 amino acids: CASSRDSETQYF. The CDR3 nucleotides read TGTGCCAGCAGTAGGGACTCGGAGACGCAGTATTTT.

A few counts support this clone. This chain connects TRBV6-6 to TRBJ2-5; TRBD1 matches at 7 bases. V dropped 7 bases and J dropped 5; count of bases not matched to a gene: 1. The V gene's germline CDR1 is MNHNY and CDR2 SVGAGI (reference sequence). CDR3 length: 11 amino acids. CDR3 in amino acids: CASTRGETQYF. The CDR3 nucleotides are TGTGCCAGCACCAGGGGGGAGACCCAGTACTTC.

This clone was seen only a few times. The chain links TRBV7-2 to TRBJ2-1; 14 positions agree with TRBD2. Losses at the gene ends were 4 bases for V and 4 bases for J; bases not matched to a gene: 3. Germline V gene sequence: CDR1 SGHTA, CDR2 FQGNSA. This CDR3 comprises 16 residues. CDR3 DNA: TGTGCCAGCAGCTGGACTAGCGGGAGGAATTACAATGAGCAGTTCTTC. Its translation: CASSWTSGRNYNEQFF.

The chain couples TRBV11-2 to TRBJ2-7, with TRBD1 matching 7 bases. This CDR3 spans 14 amino acids. Per germline, CDR1 SGHAT and CDR2 FQNNGV. V gave up 1 base and J gave up 3 bases; unmatched junction bases: 3. In nucleotides, the CDR3 is TGTGCCAGCAGCTTAGTCCGGGACAGCTACGAGCAGTACTTC. Protein sequence: CASSLVRDSYEQYF.

This rearrangement joins TRBV9 to TRBJ1-4; D not certain. Germline values: CDR1 SGDLS, CDR2 YYNGEE. The CDR3 contains 14 residues. The V and J ends lost 4 bases and 0 bases respectively, with 7 bases between them. As DNA, the CDR3 is TGTGCCAGCAGCCCACTAACAACTAATGAAAAACTGTTTTTT. Translated: CASSPLTTNEKLFF.

Only a few counts were recorded for this clone. The chain uses TRBV10-3 and TRBJ2-2; the match to TRBD1 covers 7 bases. Per germline, CDR1 ENHRY and CDR2 SYGVKD. After removal of 6 bases from V and 7 bases from J, the junction contained 11 bases not matched to a gene. This CDR3 region has 15 residues. CDR3 coding DNA: TGTGCCATCAGGGCTACCGGGACAGAGATCGGGGAGCTGTTTTTT. Translated: CAIRATGTEIGELFF.

This clone was observed a few times. The rearrangement links TRBV9 to TRBJ2-2; tentatively, D is TRBD1 (5 bases). The V end was cut by 0 bases, the J end by 6 bases, with 12 bases between. Germline values: CDR1 SGDLS, CDR2 YYNGEE. The CDR3 spans 15 residues. The CDR3 nucleotides are TGTGCCAGCAGCGTAGTTCAGGGTGGTTCCGGGGAGCTGTTTTTT. Protein: CASSVVQGGSGELFF.

The chain is built from TRBV9 and TRBJ2-2; possibly TRBD2 for D (5 bases). CDR1 is SGDLS, CDR2 YYNGEE, per germline. Trimming took off 5 bases at V and 1 base at J, with 15 bases between the two ends. This CDR3 has 16 residues. The CDR3 sequence: CASSLNSGVNTGELFF. The CDR3 bases are TGTGCCAGCAGTCTCAACTCCGGGGTGAACACCGGGGAGCTGTTTTTT.

The chain has TRBV7-2 and TRBJ1-1; no clear D. Germline CDR1 SGHTA, CDR2 FQGNSA. CDR3 size: 13 residues. V shed 0 bases and J shed 9 bases, with 11 bases lying between them. The CDR3: CASSLAFEVQAFF. The CDR3 region has the DNA TGTGCCAGCAGCTTAGCATTTGAGGTGCAAGCTTTCTTT.

The V gene is TRBV6-6, the J gene TRBJ1-1, with no clear D. The CDR3 loop spans 12 amino acids. The germline V and J ends were trimmed by 7 bases and 1 base, with 7 bases remaining between them. In germline, CDR1 is MNHNY, CDR2 SVGAGI (reference sequence). Here the CDR3 reads CASNPGNTEAFF. The DNA of the CDR3 is TGTGCCAGCAATCCGGGGAACACTGAAGCTTTCTTT.

The chain is built from TRBV30 and TRBJ1-2, with 9 bases matching TRBD1. The CDR3 is 15 residues long. V was clipped by 2 bases and J by 3 bases; unmatched bases: 7. Germline V gene sequence: CDR1 GTSNPN, CDR2 SVGIG (reference sequence). CDR3 sequence reads: CAWSFATGGDYGYTF. Written as DNA, the CDR3 is TGTGCCTGGAGTTTTGCTACAGGGGGCGACTATGGCTACACCTTC.

This clone came up a few times. J is TRBJ2-2 and V is TRBV30, with 10 bases aligning to TRBD1. V gave up 5 bases and J gave up 4 bases; unmatched junction bases: 7. This CDR3 spans 15 amino acids. Germline V gene data show CDR1 as GTSNPN and CDR2 as SVGIG (reference sequence). The CDR3 region is CAWVLGQGSTGELFF. DNA of the CDR3: TGTGCCTGGGTGCTGGGACAGGGGTCCACCGGGGAGCTGTTTTTT.

This clone was detected a few times. The chain uses TRBV7-9 and TRBJ1-2; D is ambiguous. CDR1 and CDR2 (germline): SEHNR, FQNEAQ (reference sequence). The CDR3 has 14 amino acids. Between the trimmed V and J ends, which lost 4 bases and 2 bases, there was a span of 11 bases. CDR3 amino acids: CASSWEYSNYGYTF. As DNA, the CDR3 is TGTGCCAGCAGCTGGGAGTACAGCAACTATGGCTACACCTTC. Filled out from reference TRBV7-9 and TRBJ1-2, the complete variable domain reads DTGVSQNPRHKITKRGQNVTFRCDPISEHNRLYWYRQTLGQGPEFLTYFQNEAQLEKSRLLSDRFSAERPKGSFSTLEIQRTEQGDSAMYLCASSWEYSNYGYTFGSGTRLTVV.

The CDR3 loop is CATGGTSANEQFF. The CDR3 DNA sequence: TGTGCCACAGGAGGGACTAGCGCCAATGAGCAGTTCTTC. This sequence joins TRBV30 and TRBJ2-1, with TRBD2 identical over 10 bases. J lost 6 bases, V lost 8 bases, and 7 bases had no gene match. The CDR3 extends over 13 amino acids. Per the germline V gene, CDR1 is GTSNPN and CDR2 is SVGIG (reference sequence).